The source of this T cell receptor beta chain is a study of blood T cell repertoires in COVID-19. The germline CDR1 and CDR2 sequences are SGDLS and YYNGEE. The CDR3 is 15 residues long. V was cut by 0 bases and J by 3 bases, with 9 bases left in between. In the study's own analysis: Amplification of reference gene primers was used by the study to estimate nucleated cell counts. Assay: immunoSEQ multiplex PCR; the TCRdb copy retains only in-frame clones and omits some. V and J calls and clone size are given by that table; D and trimming were obtained from the DNA. The sample has some 320,000 clones; roughly 90% are singletons. Participant-reported clinical history was the basis for cohort assignment.

Material for sequencing was PBMCs or T cells enriched from blood (not recorded which). V usage is TRBV9 and J usage is TRBJ2-2, with D tentatively TRBD2 (6 bases). This sequence originates from a man aged 55 to 70 who had recovered from COVID-19. The CDR3 sequence is CASSVGLAYTGELFF. In DNA form, the CDR3 reads TGTGCCAGCAGCGTAGGGCTAGCGTACACCGGGGAGCTGTTTTTT. The whole variable domain, filled in from reference TRBV9 and TRBJ2-2, reads DSGVTQTPKHLITATGQRVTLRCSPRSGDLSVYWYQQSLDQGLQFLIQYYNGEERAKGNILERFSAQQFPDLHSELNLSSLELGDSALYFCASSVGLAYTGELFFGEGSRLTVL.